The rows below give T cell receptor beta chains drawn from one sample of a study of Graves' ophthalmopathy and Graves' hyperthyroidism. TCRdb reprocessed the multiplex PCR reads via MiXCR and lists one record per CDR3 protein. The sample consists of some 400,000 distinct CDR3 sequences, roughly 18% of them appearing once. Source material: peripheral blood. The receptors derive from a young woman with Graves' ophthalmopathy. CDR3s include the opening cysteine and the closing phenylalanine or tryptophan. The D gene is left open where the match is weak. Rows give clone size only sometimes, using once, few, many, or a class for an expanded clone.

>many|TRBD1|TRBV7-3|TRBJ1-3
TGTGCCAGCAGCTTAATAAGGTCCGGAAGCGAAAGGGGGCATGGAAACACCATATATTTT
CASSLIRSGSERGHGNTIYF
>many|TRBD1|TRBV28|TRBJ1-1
TGTGCCAGCAACAGGCAGGGGGCGAACACTGAAGCTTTCTTT
CASNRQGANTEAFF
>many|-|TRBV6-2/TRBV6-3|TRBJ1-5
TGTGCCAGTAAACAGGATAGCAATCAGCCCCAGCATTTT
CASKQDSNQPQHF
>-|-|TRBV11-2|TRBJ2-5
TGTGCCAGCAGTTCCCCCCCCCCGGAGACCCAGTACTTC
CASSSPPPETQYF
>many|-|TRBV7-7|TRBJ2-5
TGTGCTAGCAGCTTAGGGGTCGTTGAGGGGACTCCCCCCCAAGAGACCCAGTACTTC
CASSLGVVEGTPPQETQYF
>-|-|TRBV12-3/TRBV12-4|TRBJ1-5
TGTGCCAGCAGCCTTAGCTTGGGTATGGGCAATCAGCCCCAGCATTTT
CASSLSLGMGNQPQHF
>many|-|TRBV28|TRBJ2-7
TGTGCCAGCAATGGGTTGACCGACCATAGGAGCTCCTACGAGCAGTACTTC
CASNGLTDHRSSYEQYF
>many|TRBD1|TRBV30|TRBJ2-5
TGTGCCTGGAGTCGATGGACAGGTGGACAAGAGACCCAGTACTTC
CAWSRWTGGQETQYF
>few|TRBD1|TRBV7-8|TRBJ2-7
TGTGCCAGCAGCTTGCTGGGACAGGGGCACTACGAGCAGTACTTC
CASSLLGQGHYEQYF
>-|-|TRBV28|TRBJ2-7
TGTGCCAGCAGGACGTTTAGCTCCTACGAGCAGTACTTC
CASRTFSSYEQYF
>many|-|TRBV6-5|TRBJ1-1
TGTGCCAGCGGGGGGTCGAACACTGAAGCTTTCTTT
CASGGSNTEAFF
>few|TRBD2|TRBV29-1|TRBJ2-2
TGCAGCGTCCCCCTAGCGGGGTACACCGGGGAGCTGTTTTTT
CSVPLAGYTGELFF
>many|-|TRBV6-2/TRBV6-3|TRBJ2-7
TGTGCCAGCAGAGGCTGGGACTCCTACGAGCAGTACTTC
CASRGWDSYEQYF
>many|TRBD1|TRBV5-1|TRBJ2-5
TGCGCCAGCAGCTTAACCGGGACAGCTAAAGAGACCCAGTACTTC
CASSLTGTAKETQYF
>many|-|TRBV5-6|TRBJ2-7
TGTGCCAGCAGCTTGGCAGGGATCTACGAGCAGTACTTC
CASSLAGIYEQYF
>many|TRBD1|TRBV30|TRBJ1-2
TGTGCCTGGGGGGGCCGCGGGACAGGGGGCGAGATCGCCTTC
CAWGGRGTGGEIAF
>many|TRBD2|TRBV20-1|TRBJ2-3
TGCAGTGGGGAAGGAGCGGGGGAATCCACAGATACGCAGTATTTT
CSGEGAGESTDTQYF
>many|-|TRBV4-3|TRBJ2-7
TGCGCCAGCAGCCAAGGTTGGACAAGGAAGGACGAGCAGTACTTC
CASSQGWTRKDEQYF
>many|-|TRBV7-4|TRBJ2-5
TGTGCCAGCAGCTTACTTACAGGGAAAGAGACCCAGTACTTC
CASSLLTGKETQYF
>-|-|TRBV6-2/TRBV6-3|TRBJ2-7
TGTGCCAGCAGTTATTCGGCAGGAAGCTCCTACGAGCAGTACTTC
CASSYSAGSSYEQYF
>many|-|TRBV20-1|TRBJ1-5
TGCAGTACCGGGGAAGGGTTCGGTCAGCCCCAGCATTTT
CSTGEGFGQPQHF
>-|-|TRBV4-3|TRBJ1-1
TGCGCCAGCAGCCATTCCCGGGGTTTGGCGAAGATGAACACTGAAGCTTTCTTT
CASSHSRGLAKMNTEAFF
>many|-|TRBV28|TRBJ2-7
TGTGCCAGTAAAAGGGGATTCTCCTACGAGCAGTACTTC
CASKRGFSYEQYF
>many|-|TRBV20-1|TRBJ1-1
TGCAGTGCTAGAGATGTCCGGGTGGATTACACTGAAGCTTTCTTT
CSARDVRVDYTEAFF
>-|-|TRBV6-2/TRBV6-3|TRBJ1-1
TGTGCCAGCAGTTACAGACGCCAGGGGACTGAAGCTTTCTTT
CASSYRRQGTEAFF
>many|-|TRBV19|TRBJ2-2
TGTGCCAGTAGTATGAAGGGGCAGGGAACCGGGGAGCTGTTTTTT
CASSMKGQGTGELFF
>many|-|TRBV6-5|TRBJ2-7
TGTGCCAGCAGTTACTCGGATCGGGTCGACGAGCAGTACTTC
CASSYSDRVDEQYF
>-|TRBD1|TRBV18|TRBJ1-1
TGTGCCAGCTCACCCCTTGACAGGGGAACTGAAGCTTTCTTT
CASSPLDRGTEAFF
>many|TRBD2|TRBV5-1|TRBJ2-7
TGCGCCAGCAGCTTCGGACTAGCGGGAGACGAGCAGTACTTC
CASSFGLAGDEQYF
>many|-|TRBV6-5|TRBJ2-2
TGTGCCAGCAGTGACTCCCCCGCCGGGGAGCTGTTTTTT
CASSDSPAGELFF
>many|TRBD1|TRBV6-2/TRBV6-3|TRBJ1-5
TGTGCCAGCAGTTACTCGATAGCAGGGGGCGCGGCAAAGGAATCCGGTCAGCCCCAGCATTTT
CASSYSIAGGAAKESGQPQHF
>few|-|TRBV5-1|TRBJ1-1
TGCGCCAGCAGACTTCGACCGGACAGGAACACTGAAGCTTTCTTT
CASRLRPDRNTEAFF
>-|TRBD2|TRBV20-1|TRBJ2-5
TGCAGTGCTAGAGTTCAACAACGGTTAGCGGGACCCCAAGAGACCCAGTACTTC
CSARVQQRLAGPQETQYF
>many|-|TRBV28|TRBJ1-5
TGTGCCAGCAGTTTCAGCGGGCATCAGCCCCAGCATTTT
CASSFSGHQPQHF
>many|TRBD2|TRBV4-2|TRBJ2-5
TGTGCCAGCAGCCAAGAGGGTCGGACTAGCGGGGGAGAGACCCAGTACTTC
CASSQEGRTSGGETQYF
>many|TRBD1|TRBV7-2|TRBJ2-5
TGTGCCGTCCGAGGGGGCAACCAAGAGACCCAGTACTTC
CAVRGGNQETQYF
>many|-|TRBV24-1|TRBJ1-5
TGTGCCACCAGTGACGTAGGGGCAGGCGGTCAGCCCCAGCATTTT
CATSDVGAGGQPQHF
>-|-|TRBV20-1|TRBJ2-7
TGCAGTGCCCATCAGGCCATTCGGCGGGAAGGCGAGCAGTACTTC
CSAHQAIRREGEQYF
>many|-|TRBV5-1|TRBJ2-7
TGCGCCAGCAGCTTCAATGACATGACGAGCTCCTACGAGCAGTACTTC
CASSFNDMTSSYEQYF
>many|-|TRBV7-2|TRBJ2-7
TGTGCCAGCAGCCGCCGGGACAACACCTACGAGCAGTACTTC
CASSRRDNTYEQYF
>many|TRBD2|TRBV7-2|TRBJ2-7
TGTGCCAGCAGCTCGCTTAGCGGGAGTGGTGAGCAGTACTTC
CASSSLSGSGEQYF
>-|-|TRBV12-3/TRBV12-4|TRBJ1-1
TGTGCCAGCACCAATAGGGTCTCGACCGGACCCCCTGAAGCTTTCTTT
CASTNRVSTGPPEAFF
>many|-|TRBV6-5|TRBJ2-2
TGTGCCAGCAGTTACGGCCCAGGGAGGAACACCGGGGAGCTGTTTTTT
CASSYGPGRNTGELFF
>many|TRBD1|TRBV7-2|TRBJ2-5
TGTGCCAGCAGTCCCCGACAGGGGGTGGCCCAGTACTTC
CASSPRQGVAQYF
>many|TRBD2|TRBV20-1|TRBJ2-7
TGCAGTGCTAGAGATCTACGGGAGGGTAAGGACGAGCAGTACTTC
CSARDLREGKDEQYF
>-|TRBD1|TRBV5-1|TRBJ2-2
TGCGCCAGCAGCTTGGCCCCCAGGGGGCAAACCGGGGAGCTGTTTTTT
CASSLAPRGQTGELFF